The 12 T cell receptor beta chains below were found in one sample sequenced in a study of blood T cell repertoires in COVID-19. Libraries were prepared by immunoSEQ multiplex PCR; TCRdb keeps only in-frame clonotypes and omits some of them. The sample lists about 73,000 clones; about 92% were seen once. The specimen sequenced was peripheral blood. The receptor set was obtained from a woman of 80 years or more with active or convalescent COVID-19.

This rearrangement joins TRBV2 to TRBJ1-2; D may be TRBD1 (5 bases). This CDR3 has 14 amino acids. The V and J ends lost 6 bases and 8 bases respectively, with 19 bases between them. The germline gives CDR1 SNHLY, CDR2 FYNNEI. This CDR3 is CASSYGPSQGGYTF. CDR3 DNA sequence: TGTGCCAGCAGCTACGGACCCAGCCAGGGAGGCTACACCTTC.

This clone was detected only once. The J gene is TRBJ1-4, the V gene TRBV7-9; D remains unclear. The V end was cut by 1 base, the J end by 0 bases, with 12 bases between. Germline CDR1 and CDR2: SEHNR and FQNEAQ (reference sequence). This CDR3 is built from 17 residues. The CDR3 spells CASSLGEFLATNEKLFF. In DNA form, the CDR3 reads TGTGCCAGCAGCTTAGGGGAGTTCCTTGCAACTAATGAAAAACTGTTTTTT.

The CDR3 sequence is CASSSGQGGHNEQFF. The CDR3 DNA is TGTGCCAGCAGCTCCGGACAGGGGGGACACAATGAGCAGTTCTTC. The chain is built from TRBV6-2 or TRBV6-3 and TRBJ2-1, with TRBD1 matching 10 bases. The V segment lost 6 bases and the J segment 5 bases; nucleotides outside the gene matches: 7. The CDR3 sequence is 15 residues long. Germline CDR1 MNHEY, CDR2 SVGEGT.

Only a few counts were recorded for this clone. The genes are TRBV19 and TRBJ1-2; 10 positions agree with TRBD1. CDR3 length: 16 residues. Germline trimming cut 6 bases from V and 5 bases from J; bases unmatched to any gene: 12. Germline V gene lookup returns CDR1 LNHDA and CDR2 SQIVND (reference sequence). The CDR3 nucleotides read TGTGCCAGTAGAAATCGACAGACAGGGGGCAGGTATGGCTACACCTTC. This sequence encodes CASRNRQTGGRYGYTF.

The chain is built from TRBV19 and TRBJ2-7; D perhaps matches TRBD1 (5 bases). Trimming took 2 bases from V and 2 from J, leaving 13 bases between them. CDR1 and CDR2 (germline): LNHDA, SQIVND (reference sequence). This CDR3 has 15 amino acids. For the CDR3, the DNA is TGTGCCAGTAGTATAATGACAGAACCCCCCTACGAGCAGTACTTC. This codes for CASSIMTEPPYEQYF.

V gene TRBV4-3 combines with J gene TRBJ1-4, with 11 positions matching TRBD1. Per the germline V gene, CDR1 is LGHNA and CDR2 is YSLEER. V lost 4 bases, J lost 7 bases, and 11 bases stayed unmatched. The CDR3 has 17 amino acids. The CDR3 loop is CASSRLLGQGAGEKLFF. CDR3 DNA sequence: TGCGCCAGCAGCCGATTACTAGGACAGGGGGCGGGTGAAAAACTGTTTTTT.

The DNA of the CDR3 is TGTGCCAGCAGCTTAGTAGGGGGTTCTTATGGCTACACCTTC. Protein product: CASSLVGGSYGYTF. The gene calls are TRBV7-2 and TRBJ1-2, with TRBD1 as a possible D gene (6 bases). Looked up from germline, CDR1 is SGHTA and CDR2 is FQGNSA. The CDR3 consists of 14 residues. V dropped 1 base and J dropped 5 bases, with 11 bases sitting between them.

The chain has TRBV5-6 and TRBJ2-7; possibly TRBD1 for D (6 bases). Trimming removed 0 bases at V and 4 bases at J, with 14 bases between. The CDR3 spans 15 residues. Germline lookup yields CDR1 SGHDT and CDR2 YYEEEE. The CDR3 loop is CASSLVRTAIYEQYF. CDR3 nucleotides: TGTGCCAGCAGCTTGGTTCGGACAGCGATTTACGAGCAGTACTTC.

The chain employs TRBV19 and TRBJ1-5; possibly TRBD1 for D (5 bases). V lost 4 bases and J 7 bases, leaving 14 bases between the germline ends. The CDR3 consists of 14 residues. Germline V gene lookup returns CDR1 LNHDA and CDR2 SQIVND (reference sequence). As DNA, the CDR3 is TGTGCCAGTAGTACCAAGACAGAACGCCAGCCCCAGCATTTT. Its protein product is CASSTKTERQPQHF.

The chain uses TRBV5-1 and TRBJ2-2, with TRBD2 matching over 9 bases. Germline lookup yields CDR1 SGHRS and CDR2 YFSETQ. This CDR3 has 15 residues. The J segment lost 6 bases and the V segment lost 4 bases, leaving 7 bases of the junction unmatched. The CDR3 reads CASSQTRGGAGELFF. CDR3 DNA: TGCGCCAGCAGCCAGACTCGCGGGGGGGCCGGGGAGCTGTTTTTT.

This chain links TRBV6-5 with TRBJ2-3; 8 nucleotides line up with TRBD1. The V gene's germline CDR1 is MNHEY and CDR2 SVGAGI. J gave up 7 bases and V 1 base, and 7 bases lay outside the gene matches. The CDR3 length is 15 residues. CDR3 loop: CASSYWAGGGNTQYF. The CDR3 coding sequence is TGTGCCAGCAGTTACTGGGCAGGGGGCGGAAATACGCAGTATTTT.

The J gene is TRBJ1-5, the V gene TRBV2, with 7 bases identical to TRBD1. V shed 3 bases, J shed 3 bases, and the junction held 5 bases outside the gene matches. Per the germline V gene, CDR1 is SNHLY and CDR2 is FYNNEI. CDR3 length: 15 residues. CDR3 amino acids: CASSERRGTNQPQHF. Here the CDR3 DNA reads TGTGCCAGCAGTGAGCGCAGGGGGACCAATCAGCCCCAGCATTTT.